This T cell receptor beta chain stems from a study of cytomegalovirus exposure and HLA in healthy donors. Study-wide context: Counted in an early data release were tens of millions of unique TCRs from HLA-typed donors.

Per the germline V gene, CDR1 is MDHEN and CDR2 is SYDVKM. V lost 7 bases to trimming and J lost 11 bases; unmatched junction nucleotides: 8. The CDR3 has 12 residues. The PCR contained 60 Vbeta and 13 Jbeta primers. Sequenced by immunoSEQ multiplex PCR; TCRdb stores in-frame clones only, minus some. The sample lists about 130,000 clones; approximately 17% were seen once. The receptor comes from a female donor in good health and CMV-seropositive. This chain links TRBV28 with TRBJ1-5, with 7 nucleotides matching TRBD1. The sequencing sample was made of PBMCs. The CDR3 reads CASTLGGPSQHF. In DNA form, the CDR3 reads TGTGCCAGCACCCTAGGGGGCCCGTCCCAGCATTTT.